These 16 T cell receptor beta chains were sequenced from one sample in a study of T cell changes during pregnancy in multiple sclerosis. The repertoire was sequenced with immunoSEQ multiplex PCR; TCRdb's copy has only in-frame clones and lacks some. The table includes about 35,000 clones, about 88% detected once. This specimen was peripheral blood, taken in the third trimester of pregnancy. The receptors were gathered from a female donor in good health, enrolled as a control in a pregnancy study.

The V and J genes are TRBV6-5 and TRBJ2-5; TRBD2 matches at 8 bases. This CDR3 is 13 amino acids long. Germline V gene lookup returns CDR1 MNHEY and CDR2 SVGAGI. Unmatched junction bases numbered 2, after V lost 6 bases and J lost 2 bases. CDR3 sequence reads: CASRGTRQETQYF. CDR3 coding DNA: TGTGCCAGCAGAGGGACTAGACAAGAGACCCAGTACTTC.

The chain couples TRBV4-1 to TRBJ1-4, with 9 bases lining up with TRBD1. The V gene's germline CDR1 is MGHRA and CDR2 YSYEKL. This CDR3 has 18 residues. The V and J ends lost 0 bases and 3 bases, in that order; junction bases with no gene match: 8. As DNA, the CDR3 is TGCGCCAGCAGCCAAGATGGGGACAGGGCAGAACCTAATGAAAAACTGTTTTTT. Its protein product is CASSQDGDRAEPNEKLFF.

V gene TRBV6-1 combines with J gene TRBJ1-4; 10 bases agree with TRBD1. Germline V gene sequence: CDR1 MNHNS, CDR2 SASEGT. After removal of 6 bases from V and 5 bases from J, the junction contained 3 bases not matched to a gene. The length of the CDR3 is 14 residues. CDR3 DNA sequence: TGTGCCAGCAGACCGGGACAGGGGAATGAAAAACTGTTTTTT. This gives the protein CASRPGQGNEKLFF.

This chain uses TRBV10-1 with TRBJ1-2, with a tentative D call TRBD1 (5 bases). Deletions cut 2 bases from V and 6 bases from J, with 10 bases between. The CDR3 is 13 amino acids. CDR1 WNHNN and CDR2 SYGVQD come from the germline V gene (reference sequence). The CDR3 DNA reads as TGCGCCAGCAGTGAGACCAGGGTGGATGGCTACACCTTC. Translating gives CASSETRVDGYTF.

J is TRBJ1-1 and V is TRBV18; perhaps TRBD1 as D (5 bases). CDR3 length: 14 amino acids. The V end was cut by 3 bases, the J end by 2 bases, with 10 bases between. The V gene's germline CDR1 is KGHSH and CDR2 LQKENI. The CDR3 loop reads CASSPRGGNTEAFF. CDR3 DNA: TGTGCCAGCTCACCCCGGGGGGGTAACACTGAAGCTTTCTTT.

This clone was seen a single time. The chain uses TRBV7-2 and TRBJ1-1; maybe TRBD1 (5 bases). The CDR3 sequence is 17 residues long. The germline CDR1 and CDR2 sequences are SGHTA and FQGNSA. Trimming removed 2 bases at V and 4 bases at J, with 20 bases between. The CDR3 protein is CASSLSPPVTAGTEAFF. In nucleotides, the CDR3 is TGTGCCAGCAGCTTATCGCCTCCGGTGACAGCGGGCACTGAAGCTTTCTTT.

This sequence joins TRBV5-4 and TRBJ2-1; 10 bases line up with TRBD2. Germline V gene lookup returns CDR1 SGHNT and CDR2 YYREEE (reference sequence). This CDR3 is built from 16 residues. The V segment lost 2 bases and the J segment 0 bases; nucleotides outside the gene matches: 2. CDR3 sequence: CASSLSGGASYNEQFF. The CDR3 nucleotides are TGTGCCAGCAGCTTAAGCGGGGGGGCCTCCTACAATGAGCAGTTCTTC. The whole variable domain, remainder taken from reference TRBV5-4 and TRBJ2-1, is ETGVTQSPTHLIKTRGQQVTLRCSSQSGHNTVSWYQQALGQGPQFIFQYYREEENGRGNFPPRFSGLQFPNYSSELNVNALELDDSALYLCASSLSGGASYNEQFFGPGTRLTVL.

The chain combines TRBV21-1 with TRBJ1-1; TRBD1, the table's D call, lacks a check against the DNA. TRBV21-1 is shown as a pseudogene. The CDR3 has 19 amino acids. CDR3 bases: TGTGCCAGCAGCAAAGCGAGAGGGACAGGGAGAGGAAAGAACACTGAAGCTTTCTTT. It translates to CASSKARGTGRGKNTEAFF.

The chain joins TRBV4-1 to TRBJ2-7; D is possibly TRBD1 (6 bases). Germline V gene lookup returns CDR1 MGHRA and CDR2 YSYEKL. V was cut by 1 base and J by 1 base, with 11 bases left in between. The CDR3 length is 15 residues. CDR3: CASSQVSDSSYEQYF. The CDR3 nucleotides are TGCGCCAGCAGCCAAGTATCGGACAGTTCCTACGAGCAGTACTTC.

The genes are TRBV5-1 and TRBJ2-3; 10 bases are shared with TRBD2. This CDR3 spans 18 amino acids. V was clipped by 0 bases and J by 1 base; unmatched bases: 8. Germline V lookup: CDR1 SGHRS, CDR2 YFSETQ. In nucleotides, the CDR3 is TGCGCCAGCAGCTTGGCGCGACTAGCGGGTTTCCGCACAGATACGCAGTATTTT. Its translation is CASSLARLAGFRTDTQYF. The full variable domain, in which reference TRBV5-1 and TRBJ2-3 provide the parts outside the CDR3, is KAGVTQTPRYLIKTRGQQVTLSCSPISGHRSVSWYQQTPGQGLQFLFEYFSETQRNKGNFPGRFSGRQFSNSRSEMNVSTLELGDSALYLCASSLARLAGFRTDTQYFGPGTRLTVL.

This clone was detected only once. V gene TRBV7-2 combines with J gene TRBJ2-7; TRBD2 matches at 9 bases. The CDR3 runs to 15 residues. The V gene end was trimmed by 1 base and the J gene end by 0 bases; junction bases not matched to a gene: 1. The germline V gene has CDR1 SGHTA and CDR2 FQGNSA. CDR3 protein: CASSLGGGASYEQYF. In DNA, the CDR3 is TGTGCCAGCAGCTTAGGCGGGGGGGCCTCCTACGAGCAGTACTTC.

The genes are TRBV19 and TRBJ2-2; D uncertain. Trimming pared 7 bases from V and 6 bases from J, leaving 18 bases between. Looked up from germline, CDR1 is LNHDA and CDR2 is SQIVND (reference sequence). The CDR3 extends over 15 amino acids. CDR3 region: CASTAPLLPAGELFF. CDR3 DNA: TGTGCCAGTACCGCCCCCCTCCTCCCAGCCGGGGAGCTGTTTTTT.

The chain has TRBV6-1 and TRBJ2-3; 8 bases align to TRBD2. V was pared by 3 bases and J by 8 bases, with 7 bases of the junction left unmatched. Germline values: CDR1 MNHNS, CDR2 SASEGT. The CDR3 sequence is 14 residues long. CDR3 coding DNA: TGTGCCAGCAGTGAGTCAGCGGGAGTAGGTACGCAGTATTTT. It encodes CASSESAGVGTQYF.

The rearrangement joins TRBV4-1 to TRBJ2-1; 8 bases align to TRBD2. Germline lookup yields CDR1 MGHRA and CDR2 YSYEKL. This CDR3 contains 17 residues. J lost 4 bases, V lost 0 bases, and 8 bases had no gene match. CDR3 DNA: TGCGCCAGCAGCCAAGAGGAGGTAACGGGAGGGTACAATGAGCAGTTCTTC. It is translated as CASSQEEVTGGYNEQFF.

The chain carries TRBV30 and TRBJ1-1, with TRBD1 matching over 7 bases. V lost 4 bases and J lost 4; bases outside the gene matches: 6. Germline lookup yields CDR1 GTSNPN and CDR2 SVGIG (reference sequence). CDR3 length equals 13 residues. The CDR3 DNA follows: TGTGCCTGGACAAGAGGGGGCCCCACTGAAGCTTTCTTT. Translation: CAWTRGGPTEAFF.

V usage is TRBV19 and J usage is TRBJ1-3; the D is unclear. Germline V gives CDR1 LNHDA, CDR2 SQIVND (reference sequence). The CDR3 runs to 15 residues. V lost 1 base and J lost 2, with 9 bases in between. Here the CDR3 reads CASSIVGKTGNTIYF. CDR3 DNA: TGTGCCAGTAGTATAGTCGGGAAGACTGGAAACACCATATATTTT.